This T cell receptor (beta chain) originates from a study of T cell responses to AZD1222 COVID-19 vaccine. Trimming stripped 8 bases from V and 7 bases from J, with 19 bases between. CDR1 is MNHNY and CDR2 is SVGAGI in the germline V gene (reference sequence). The CDR3 covers 14 residues. As to this clone: Antigen: not known.

Profiling relied on immunoSEQ multiplex PCR, and the TCRdb table lists in-frame clones only, not all of them. The sample yields roughly 120,000 clones, about 82% seen once. The study, taken as a whole, reports: Spike-specific TCRs gained breadth and depth after people received two AZD1222 doses. Spike-wide coverage was observed for vaccine-associated CD4 TCRs, with dominant responses at 160-218 and 743-854.

Sequencing used peripheral blood, obtained on day 0 of AZD1222 vaccination. The chain is built from TRBV6-6 and TRBJ2-3, with D perhaps matching TRBD1 or TRBD2 (6 bases each). The source is an adult in good health. In DNA, the CDR3 is TGTGCCAGCTCGAAAGGAGGGGGAGGAAATACGCAGTATTTT. It encodes CASSKGGGGNTQYF.